Each of the 2 T cell receptor beta chains below was sequenced from the same sample in a study of CD8+CD57+ T cells in acquired aplastic anemia. The template for TCR beta VDJ and CDR3 sequence profiling was genomic DNA. TCRdb re-called the reads through MiXCR, storing one row per CDR3 protein. The table lists around 170,000 distinct CDR3 sequences, around 43% of them singletons. Patients chosen for sequencing had shown CD8+CD57+ cell expansion by flow cytometry. The sample comprised sorted CD4+, CD8+, or CD8+CD57+ T cells (not recorded which) from PBMCs. All receptors derive from a human donor with aplastic anemia.

Many counts were recorded for this clonotype. J is TRBJ2-3 and V is TRBV7-6; D is uncertain. The CDR3 consists of 14 residues. Germline CDR1 reads SGHVS; CDR2 reads FNYEAQ. V was shortened by 5 bases and J by 5 bases, with 14 bases between the two germline ends. The CDR3 coding sequence is TGTGCCAGCAGCAAAAACGTTGGCCTAGATACGCAGTATTTT. Its protein product is CASSKNVGLDTQYF.

Concerning this clonotype: This may be a read error: a much more frequent sequence differs by one nucleotide. The V gene is TRBV5-5, the J gene TRBJ1-2; TRBD1 is a possible D gene (5 bases). The CDR3 spans 14 residues. CDR1 is SGHKS, CDR2 YYEKEE, per germline (reference sequence). V was pared by 3 bases and J by 4 bases, with 13 bases between. The CDR3 region has the DNA TGTGCCAGCAGCTCCCCCAGGGCCTTCTATGGCTACACCTTC. The encoded protein is CASSSPRAFYGYTF.